This entry is about one T cell receptor beta chain. The data derive from a study of blood T cell repertoires in COVID-19. The V and J ends lost 2 bases and 0 bases respectively, with 9 bases between them. CDR1 MNHEY and CDR2 SVGEGT come from the germline V gene. CDR3 length: 15 amino acids. TCRdb keeps only in-frame clones here, not all; method: immunoSEQ multiplex PCR. Among about 330,000 clones, roughly 83% were seen once, and the ten largest hold 1.5% to 2%. This TCR derives from a woman in her fifties or sixties with acute or convalescent COVID-19. What was sequenced was peripheral blood. The genes are TRBV6-2 or TRBV6-3 and TRBJ2-3, with TRBD2 as a possible D gene (6 bases). In DNA, the CDR3 is TGTGCCAGCAGTTACGGGGCGGGGAGCACAGATACGCAGTATTTT. Residues: CASSYGAGSTDTQYF.